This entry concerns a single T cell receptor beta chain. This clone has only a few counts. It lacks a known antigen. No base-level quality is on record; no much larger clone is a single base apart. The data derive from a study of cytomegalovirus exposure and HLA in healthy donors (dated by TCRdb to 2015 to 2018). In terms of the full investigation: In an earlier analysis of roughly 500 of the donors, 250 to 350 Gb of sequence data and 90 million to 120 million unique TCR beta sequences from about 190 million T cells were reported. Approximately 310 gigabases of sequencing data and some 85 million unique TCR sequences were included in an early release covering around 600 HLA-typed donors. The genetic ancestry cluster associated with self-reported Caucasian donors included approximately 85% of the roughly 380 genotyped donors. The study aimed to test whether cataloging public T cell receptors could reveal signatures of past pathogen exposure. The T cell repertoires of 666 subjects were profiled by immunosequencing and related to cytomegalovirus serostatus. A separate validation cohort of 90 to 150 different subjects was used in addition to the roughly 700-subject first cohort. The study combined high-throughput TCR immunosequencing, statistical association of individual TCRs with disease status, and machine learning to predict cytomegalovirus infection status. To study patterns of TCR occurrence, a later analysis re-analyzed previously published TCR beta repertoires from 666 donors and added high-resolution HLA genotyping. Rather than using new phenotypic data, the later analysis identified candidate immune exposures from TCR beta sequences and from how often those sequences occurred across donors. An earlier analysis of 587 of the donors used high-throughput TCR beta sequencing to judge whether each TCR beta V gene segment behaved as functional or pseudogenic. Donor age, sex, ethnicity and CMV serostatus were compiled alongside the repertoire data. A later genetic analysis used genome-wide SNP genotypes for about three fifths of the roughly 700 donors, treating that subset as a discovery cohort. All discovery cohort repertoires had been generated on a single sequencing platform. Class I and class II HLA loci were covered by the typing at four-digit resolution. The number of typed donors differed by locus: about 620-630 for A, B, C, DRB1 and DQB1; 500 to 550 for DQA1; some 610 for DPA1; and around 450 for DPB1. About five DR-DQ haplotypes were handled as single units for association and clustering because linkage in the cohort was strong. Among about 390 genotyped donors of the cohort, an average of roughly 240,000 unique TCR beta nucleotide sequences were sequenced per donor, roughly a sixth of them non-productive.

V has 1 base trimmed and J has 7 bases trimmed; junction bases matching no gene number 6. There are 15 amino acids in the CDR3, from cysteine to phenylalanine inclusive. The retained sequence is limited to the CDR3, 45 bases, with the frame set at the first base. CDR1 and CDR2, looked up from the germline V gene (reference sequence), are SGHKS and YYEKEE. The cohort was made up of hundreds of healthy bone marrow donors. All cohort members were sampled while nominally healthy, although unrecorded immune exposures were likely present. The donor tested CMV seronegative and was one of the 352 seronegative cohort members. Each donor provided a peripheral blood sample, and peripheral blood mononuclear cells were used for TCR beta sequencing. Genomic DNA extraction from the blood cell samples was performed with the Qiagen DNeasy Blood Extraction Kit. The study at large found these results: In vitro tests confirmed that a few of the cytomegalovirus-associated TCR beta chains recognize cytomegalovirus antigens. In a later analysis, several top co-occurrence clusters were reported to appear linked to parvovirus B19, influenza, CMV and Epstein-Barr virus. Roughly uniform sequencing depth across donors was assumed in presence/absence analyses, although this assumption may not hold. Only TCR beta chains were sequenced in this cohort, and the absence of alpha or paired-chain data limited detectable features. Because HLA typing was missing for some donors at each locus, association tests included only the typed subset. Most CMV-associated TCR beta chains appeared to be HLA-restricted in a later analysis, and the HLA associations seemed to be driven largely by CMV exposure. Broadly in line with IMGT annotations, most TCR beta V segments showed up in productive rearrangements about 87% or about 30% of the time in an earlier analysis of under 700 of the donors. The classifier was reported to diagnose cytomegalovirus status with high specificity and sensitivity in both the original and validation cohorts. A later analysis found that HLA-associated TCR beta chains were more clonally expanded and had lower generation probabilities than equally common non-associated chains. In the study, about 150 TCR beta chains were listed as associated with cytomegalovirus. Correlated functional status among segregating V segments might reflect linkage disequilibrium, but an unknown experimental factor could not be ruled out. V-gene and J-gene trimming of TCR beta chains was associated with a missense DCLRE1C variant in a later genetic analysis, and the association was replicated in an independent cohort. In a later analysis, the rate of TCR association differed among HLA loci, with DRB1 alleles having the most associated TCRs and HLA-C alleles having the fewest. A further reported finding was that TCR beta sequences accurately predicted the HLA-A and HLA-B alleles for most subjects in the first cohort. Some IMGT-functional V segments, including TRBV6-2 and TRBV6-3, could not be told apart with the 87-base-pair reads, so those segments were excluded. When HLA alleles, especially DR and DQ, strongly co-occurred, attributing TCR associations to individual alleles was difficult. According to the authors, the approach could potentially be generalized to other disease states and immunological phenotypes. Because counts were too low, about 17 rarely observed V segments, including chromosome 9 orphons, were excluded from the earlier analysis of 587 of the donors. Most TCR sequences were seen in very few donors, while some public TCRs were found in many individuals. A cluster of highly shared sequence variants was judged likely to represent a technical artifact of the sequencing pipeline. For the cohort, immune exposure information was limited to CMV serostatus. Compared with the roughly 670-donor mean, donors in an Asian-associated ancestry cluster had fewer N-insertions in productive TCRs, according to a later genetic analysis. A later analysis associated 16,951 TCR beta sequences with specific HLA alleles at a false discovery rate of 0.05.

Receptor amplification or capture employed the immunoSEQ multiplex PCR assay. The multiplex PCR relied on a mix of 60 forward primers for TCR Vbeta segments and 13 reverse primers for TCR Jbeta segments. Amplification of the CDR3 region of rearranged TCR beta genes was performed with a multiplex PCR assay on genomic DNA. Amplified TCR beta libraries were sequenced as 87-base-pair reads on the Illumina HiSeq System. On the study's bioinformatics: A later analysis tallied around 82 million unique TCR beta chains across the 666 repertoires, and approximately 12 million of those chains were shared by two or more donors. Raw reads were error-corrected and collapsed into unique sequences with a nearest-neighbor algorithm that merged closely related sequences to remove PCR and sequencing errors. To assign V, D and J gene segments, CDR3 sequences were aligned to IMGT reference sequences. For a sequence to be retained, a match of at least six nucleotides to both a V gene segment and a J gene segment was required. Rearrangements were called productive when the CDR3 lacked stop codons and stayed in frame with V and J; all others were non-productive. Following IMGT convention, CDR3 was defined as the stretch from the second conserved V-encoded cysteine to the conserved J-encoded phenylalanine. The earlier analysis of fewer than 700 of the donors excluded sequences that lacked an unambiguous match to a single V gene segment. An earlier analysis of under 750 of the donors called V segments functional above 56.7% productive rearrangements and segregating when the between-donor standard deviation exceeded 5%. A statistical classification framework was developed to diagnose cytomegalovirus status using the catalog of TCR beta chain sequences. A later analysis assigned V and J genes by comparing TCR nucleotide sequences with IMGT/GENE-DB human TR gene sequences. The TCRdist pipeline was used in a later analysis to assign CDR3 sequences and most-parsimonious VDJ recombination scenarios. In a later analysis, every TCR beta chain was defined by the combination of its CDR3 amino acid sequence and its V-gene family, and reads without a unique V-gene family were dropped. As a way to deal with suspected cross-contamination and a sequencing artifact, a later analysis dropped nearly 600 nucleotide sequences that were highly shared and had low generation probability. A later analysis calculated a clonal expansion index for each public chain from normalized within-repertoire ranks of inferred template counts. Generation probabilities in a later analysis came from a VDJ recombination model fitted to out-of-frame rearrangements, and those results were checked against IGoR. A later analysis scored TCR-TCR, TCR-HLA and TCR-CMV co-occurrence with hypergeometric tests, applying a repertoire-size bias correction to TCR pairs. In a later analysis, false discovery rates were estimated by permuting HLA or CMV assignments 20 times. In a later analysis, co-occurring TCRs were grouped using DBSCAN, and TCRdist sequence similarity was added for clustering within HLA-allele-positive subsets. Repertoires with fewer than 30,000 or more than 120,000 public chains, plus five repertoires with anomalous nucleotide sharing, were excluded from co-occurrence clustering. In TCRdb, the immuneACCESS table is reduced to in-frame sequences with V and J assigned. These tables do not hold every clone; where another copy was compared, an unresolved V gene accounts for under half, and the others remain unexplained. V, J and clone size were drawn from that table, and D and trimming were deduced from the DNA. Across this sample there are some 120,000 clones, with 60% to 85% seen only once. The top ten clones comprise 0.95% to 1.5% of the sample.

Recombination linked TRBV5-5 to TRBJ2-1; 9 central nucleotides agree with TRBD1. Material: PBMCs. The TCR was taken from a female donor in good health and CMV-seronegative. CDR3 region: CASSLWTGVLNEQFF. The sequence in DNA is TGTGCCAGCAGCTTGTGGACAGGGGTTTTGAATGAGCAGTTCTTC.